The rows below give T cell receptor beta chains drawn from one sample of a study of blood T cell repertoires in COVID-19. Measured with immunoSEQ multiplex PCR; TCRdb has only the in-frame clones, and not every one. The sample contains 300,000 to 500,000 clones, around 89% of which appear only once. The sequencing input was PBMCs or T cells enriched from blood (not recorded which). The source of these receptors is a woman in her twenties or thirties with acute COVID-19. Each CDR3 is given with its conserved first and last residue. A D gene is named only where the DNA matches it firmly. The size entry is marked missing in some rows and otherwise reads once, few, many or a size class.

clone size: NA
D gene: NA
J gene: TRBJ2-5
V gene: TRBV19
CDR3 DNA: TGTGCCAGTTCAGGGTCTCCGGGTTGGGGAGAGACCCAGTACTTC
CDR3 protein: CASSGSPGWGETQYF

clone size: NA
D gene: NA
J gene: TRBJ1-2
V gene: TRBV2
CDR3 DNA: TGTGCCAGCAGTGAAGAACAGTATGGCTACACCTTC
CDR3 protein: CASSEEQYGYTF

clone size: NA
D gene: TRBD1
J gene: TRBJ2-7
V gene: TRBV12-5
CDR3 DNA: TGTGCTAGTGGTTCCCCTTGGGACAGGGCTTACGAGCAGTACTTC
CDR3 protein: CASGSPWDRAYEQYF

clone size: NA
D gene: NA
J gene: TRBJ2-7
V gene: TRBV5-1
CDR3 DNA: TGCGCCAGCAGCTTGGCCGGACAGAGACGTATCTACGAGCAGTACTTC
CDR3 protein: CASSLAGQRRIYEQYF

clone size: NA
D gene: TRBD1
J gene: TRBJ2-1
V gene: TRBV27
CDR3 DNA: TGTGCCAGCAGTCCAACTTCAGGGGGCGGGCAGTTCTTC
CDR3 protein: CASSPTSGGGQFF

clone size: once
D gene: NA
J gene: TRBJ2-3
V gene: TRBV4-1
CDR3 DNA: TGCGCCAGCAGCCAAGACGGGGTTGTGAGCACAGATACGCAGTATTTT
CDR3 protein: CASSQDGVVSTDTQYF

clone size: NA
D gene: TRBD1
J gene: TRBJ2-6
V gene: TRBV2
CDR3 DNA: TGTGCCAGCCAAACCGGGGACAGGGCCCTTGGGGCCAACGTCCTGACTTTC
CDR3 protein: CASQTGDRALGANVLTF

clone size: NA
D gene: TRBD1
J gene: TRBJ1-6
V gene: TRBV15
CDR3 DNA: TGTGCCACCTCGGACAGGGCAAATTCACCCCTCCACTTT
CDR3 protein: CATSDRANSPLHF

clone size: few
D gene: NA
J gene: TRBJ1-6
V gene: TRBV3-1/TRBV3-2
CDR3 DNA: TGTGCCAGCAGCCAAGGCATCCCCTCGACAGGTTCACCCCTCCACTTT
CDR3 protein: CASSQGIPSTGSPLHF

clone size: NA
D gene: NA
J gene: TRBJ1-5
V gene: TRBV4-2
CDR3 DNA: TGTGCCAGCAGCCAAGAGACGGGGAGCAATCAGCCCCAGCATTTT
CDR3 protein: CASSQETGSNQPQHF

clone size: NA
D gene: TRBD2
J gene: TRBJ2-3
V gene: TRBV3-1/TRBV3-2
CDR3 DNA: TGTGCCAGCAGGCGTGGACTAGCGCAAGCTAGCACAGATACGCAGTATTTT
CDR3 protein: CASRRGLAQASTDTQYF

clone size: NA
D gene: TRBD1
J gene: TRBJ1-2
V gene: TRBV5-1
CDR3 DNA: TGCGCCAGCAGCTTAGGGGGCGCGGGTAACTATGGCTACACCTTC
CDR3 protein: CASSLGGAGNYGYTF

clone size: NA
D gene: NA
J gene: TRBJ1-1
V gene: TRBV15
CDR3 DNA: TGTGCCACCAGCAGAGATACGGGGCGGGGGTACACTGAAGCTTTCTTT
CDR3 protein: CATSRDTGRGYTEAFF

clone size: NA
D gene: TRBD1
J gene: TRBJ1-6
V gene: TRBV5-6
CDR3 DNA: TGTGCCAGCAGCTTGAGGGGGCGGATTAATTCACCCCTCCACTTT
CDR3 protein: CASSLRGRINSPLHF

clone size: NA
D gene: TRBD1
J gene: TRBJ2-7
V gene: TRBV29-1
CDR3 DNA: TGCAGCGTTGAAGCGGGGACAGTAAGCTCCTACGAGCAGTACTTC
CDR3 protein: CSVEAGTVSSYEQYF

clone size: NA
D gene: TRBD1
J gene: TRBJ1-6
V gene: TRBV4-1
CDR3 DNA: TGCGCCAGCAGCCAATCCCGGACAGGGCAGAATTCACCCCTCCACTTT
CDR3 protein: CASSQSRTGQNSPLHF

clone size: NA
D gene: NA
J gene: TRBJ1-3
V gene: TRBV24-1
CDR3 DNA: TGTGCCACCTCTTCCCGCGGAGGAAACACCATATATTTT
CDR3 protein: CATSSRGGNTIYF

clone size: NA
D gene: NA
J gene: TRBJ2-2
V gene: TRBV5-1
CDR3 DNA: TGCGCCAGCAGCTTGCAGGGTCTAAAACCAGTGGCCGGGGAGCTGTTTTTT
CDR3 protein: CASSLQGLKPVAGELFF

clone size: NA
D gene: NA
J gene: TRBJ2-4
V gene: TRBV7-2
CDR3 DNA: TGTGCCAGCAGCTTACCAGACTTACACATTCAGTACTTC
CDR3 protein: CASSLPDLHIQYF

clone size: NA
D gene: NA
J gene: TRBJ2-7
V gene: TRBV7-8
CDR3 DNA: TGTGCCAGCAGCTTAGTCGACAGCCCCTACGAGCAGTACTTC
CDR3 protein: CASSLVDSPYEQYF

clone size: NA
D gene: NA
J gene: TRBJ2-7
V gene: TRBV29-1
CDR3 DNA: TGCAGCGTTGCCGAGAAGGGACTGGGCTACGAGCAGTACTTC
CDR3 protein: CSVAEKGLGYEQYF

clone size: NA
D gene: NA
J gene: TRBJ2-7
V gene: TRBV14
CDR3 DNA: TGTGCCAGCAGTCTTTCTCTTTCAGGTTTCCACTCCTACGAGCAGTACTTC
CDR3 protein: CASSLSLSGFHSYEQYF

clone size: NA
D gene: TRBD1
J gene: TRBJ2-7
V gene: TRBV19
CDR3 DNA: TGTGCCAGCGAGGACAGGTCCTACGAGCAGTACTTC
CDR3 protein: CASEDRSYEQYF

clone size: NA
D gene: NA
J gene: TRBJ2-2
V gene: TRBV18
CDR3 DNA: TGTGCCAGCTCCCCCCCCGGGGTCACCGGGGAGCTGTTTTTT
CDR3 protein: CASSPPGVTGELFF

clone size: NA
D gene: NA
J gene: TRBJ1-3
V gene: TRBV7-9
CDR3 DNA: TGTGCCAGCAGCAGCGGGACGTCTGGAAACACCATATATTTT
CDR3 protein: CASSSGTSGNTIYF

clone size: NA
D gene: NA
J gene: TRBJ2-7
V gene: TRBV19
CDR3 DNA: TGTGCCAGTAGTATCCGGCCAGGGTACTACGAGCAGTACTTC
CDR3 protein: CASSIRPGYYEQYF

clone size: NA
D gene: TRBD1
J gene: TRBJ2-2
V gene: TRBV19
CDR3 DNA: TGTGCCAGTACCCCCCTAGGACAGGGTCAGCGGGAGCTGTTTTTT
CDR3 protein: CASTPLGQGQRELFF

clone size: NA
D gene: NA
J gene: TRBJ1-5
V gene: TRBV9
CDR3 DNA: TGTGCCAGCAGCGTAGCTGACAATAGCAATCAGCCCCAGCATTTT
CDR3 protein: CASSVADNSNQPQHF

clone size: once
D gene: NA
J gene: TRBJ2-3
V gene: TRBV30
CDR3 DNA: TGTGCCTGGAGTGTTGTACGGAGGTCGGCGGGCTCCACAGATACGCAGTATTTT
CDR3 protein: CAWSVVRRSAGSTDTQYF

clone size: NA
D gene: TRBD1
J gene: TRBJ2-2
V gene: TRBV6-5
CDR3 DNA: TGTGCCAGCACTACGGACAGGACTTACACCGGGGAGCTGTTTTTT
CDR3 protein: CASTTDRTYTGELFF

clone size: NA
D gene: TRBD1
J gene: TRBJ2-3
V gene: TRBV5-1
CDR3 DNA: TGCGCCAGCAGCTTCCGACAGGGGTTTATAGATACGCAGTATTTT
CDR3 protein: CASSFRQGFIDTQYF

clone size: NA
D gene: NA
J gene: TRBJ1-3
V gene: TRBV7-9
CDR3 DNA: TGTGCCAGCAGCTCTGGACAGATTGGGAACACCATATATTTT
CDR3 protein: CASSSGQIGNTIYF

clone size: once
D gene: TRBD2
J gene: TRBJ2-2
V gene: TRBV24-1
CDR3 DNA: TGTGCCACCAGTGAACCGACTAGCCACATGAACACCGGGGAGCTGTTTTTT
CDR3 protein: CATSEPTSHMNTGELFF

clone size: NA
D gene: TRBD1
J gene: TRBJ1-2
V gene: TRBV3-1/TRBV3-2
CDR3 DNA: TGTGCCAGCAGCCAAATTTTGGGACAGGGGGCAGGTGGCTACACCTTC
CDR3 protein: CASSQILGQGAGGYTF

clone size: NA
D gene: NA
J gene: TRBJ1-2
V gene: TRBV7-2
CDR3 DNA: TGTGCCGGAGGACAGCCTCCTAACTATGGCTACACCTTC
CDR3 protein: CAGGQPPNYGYTF

clone size: NA
D gene: TRBD2
J gene: TRBJ2-2
V gene: TRBV3-1/TRBV3-2
CDR3 DNA: TGTGCCAGCAGCCAACTAGCGGGGGGGAACACCGGGGAGCTGTTTTTT
CDR3 protein: CASSQLAGGNTGELFF

clone size: NA
D gene: NA
J gene: TRBJ2-4
V gene: TRBV9
CDR3 DNA: TGTGCCAGCAGCGTAGACCTGGGTCGGGGGGCCAAAAACATTCAGTACTTC
CDR3 protein: CASSVDLGRGAKNIQYF

clone size: NA
D gene: TRBD1
J gene: TRBJ1-3
V gene: TRBV7-9
CDR3 DNA: TGTGCCAGCAGCTTAAACAGGGGGCTGTACTCTGGAAACACCATATATTTT
CDR3 protein: CASSLNRGLYSGNTIYF

clone size: NA
D gene: NA
J gene: TRBJ1-4
V gene: TRBV7-8
CDR3 DNA: TGTGCCAGCAGCTTGGGGGCAGGGCGGGTTGCTAATGAAAAACTGTTTTTT
CDR3 protein: CASSLGAGRVANEKLFF